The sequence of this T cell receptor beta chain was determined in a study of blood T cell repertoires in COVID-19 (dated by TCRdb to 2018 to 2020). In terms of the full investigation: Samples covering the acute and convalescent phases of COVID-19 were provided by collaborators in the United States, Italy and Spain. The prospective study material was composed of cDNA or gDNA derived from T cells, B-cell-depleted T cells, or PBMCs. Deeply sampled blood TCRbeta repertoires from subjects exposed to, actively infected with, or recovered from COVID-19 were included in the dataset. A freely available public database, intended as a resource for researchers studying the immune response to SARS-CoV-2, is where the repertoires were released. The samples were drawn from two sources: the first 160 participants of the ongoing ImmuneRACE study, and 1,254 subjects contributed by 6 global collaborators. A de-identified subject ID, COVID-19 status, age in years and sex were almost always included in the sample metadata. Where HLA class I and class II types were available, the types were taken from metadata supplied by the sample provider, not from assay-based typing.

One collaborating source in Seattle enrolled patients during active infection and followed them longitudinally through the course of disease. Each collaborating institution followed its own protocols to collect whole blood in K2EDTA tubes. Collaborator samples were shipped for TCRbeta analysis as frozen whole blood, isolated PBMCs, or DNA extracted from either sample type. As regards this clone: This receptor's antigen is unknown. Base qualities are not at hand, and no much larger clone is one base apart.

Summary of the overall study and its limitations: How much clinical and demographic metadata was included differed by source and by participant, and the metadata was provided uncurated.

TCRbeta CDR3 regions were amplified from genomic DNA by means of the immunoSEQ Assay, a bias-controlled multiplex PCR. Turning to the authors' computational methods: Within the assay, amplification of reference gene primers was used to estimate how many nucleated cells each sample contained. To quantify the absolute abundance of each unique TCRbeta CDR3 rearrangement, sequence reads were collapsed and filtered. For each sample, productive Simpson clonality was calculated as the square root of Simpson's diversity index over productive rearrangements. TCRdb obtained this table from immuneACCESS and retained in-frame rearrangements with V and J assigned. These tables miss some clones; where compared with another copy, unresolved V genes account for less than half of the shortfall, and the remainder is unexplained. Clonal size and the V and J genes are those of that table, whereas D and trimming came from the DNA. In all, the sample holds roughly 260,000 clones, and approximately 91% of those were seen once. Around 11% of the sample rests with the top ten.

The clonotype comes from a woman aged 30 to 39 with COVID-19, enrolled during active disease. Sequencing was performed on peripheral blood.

This receptor has the CDR3 CASSLAPGNNEKLFF. The base sequence is TGTGCCAGCAGCTTAGCGCCCGGGAACAATGAAAAACTGTTTTTT. Here the chain combines TRBV7-2 and TRBJ1-4; no D gene can be assigned with confidence. At the junction V is shortened by 0 bases and J by 5 bases, with 10 bases in between. CDR1 SGHTA and CDR2 FQGNSA were looked up in the germline V gene. Spanning cysteine to phenylalanine, the CDR3 consists of 15 amino acids. The kept DNA is CDR3 alone, 45 bases in frame from the first base.